This entry lists 7 T cell receptor beta chains sequenced from one sample in a study of response to subunit inactivated influenza vaccine. TCRdb analysed the RT-PCR reads with MiXCR anew, one entry per CDR3 protein. The repertoire has about 520,000 distinct CDR3 sequences, approximately 7.2% of them found once; the top ten carry 10% to 15%. Here the sequenced sample was PBMCs from blood, taken around 2 years after vaccination. The receptors shown here come from a man between 50 and 75 years old who received an inactivated influenza vaccine.

This clonotype was counted at least ten times. The chain links TRBV20-1 to TRBJ2-1; a weak D match, TRBD2 (6 bases). CDR3 length equals 13 residues. V was pared by 3 bases and J by 8 bases, with 14 bases between. CDR1 is DFQATT and CDR2 is SNEGSKA in the germline V gene (reference sequence). The CDR3 reads CSARDPGRYEQFF. The CDR3 DNA follows: TGCAGTGCTAGGGACCCTGGGAGGTATGAGCAGTTCTTC.

This clonotype was seen ten or more times. This rearrangement joins TRBV28 to TRBJ2-7; TRBD1 agrees at 10 bases. From germline, CDR1 is MDHEN and CDR2 SYDVKM. The length of the CDR3 is 13 residues. Trimming removed 8 bases from V and 3 bases from J; junction bases left unmatched: 4. This CDR3 reads CASLGTGVYEQYF. The CDR3 DNA sequence: TGTGCCAGCCTGGGGACAGGGGTCTACGAGCAGTACTTC. The full variable domain, in which reference TRBV28 and TRBJ2-7 provide the parts outside the CDR3, is DVKVTQSSRYLVKRTGEKVFLECVQDMDHENMFWYRQDPGLGLRLIYFSYDVKMKEKGDIPEGYSVSREKKERFSLILESASTNQTSMYLCASLGTGVYEQYFGPGTRLTVT.

V and J are TRBV20-1 and TRBJ1-5, with D possibly TRBD1 on 5 matching bases. The CDR3 extends over 14 amino acids. V was cut by 0 bases and J by 2 bases, with 8 bases left in between. CDR1 and CDR2 (germline): DFQATT, SNEGSKA (reference sequence). In DNA form, the CDR3 reads TGCAGTGCTAGAGAGGACACCGGCAATCAGCCCCAGCATTTT. Encoded protein: CSAREDTGNQPQHF.

This clonotype was counted between two and nine times. This sequence joins TRBV5-1 and TRBJ1-4; the D gene is possibly TRBD1 (5 bases). The V gene lost 2 bases and the J gene lost 8 bases, with 10 bases spanning the gap. This CDR3 has 13 residues. CDR1 and CDR2 from the germline V gene are SGHRS and YFSETQ. The CDR3 sequence is CASSLSQGEKLFF. For the CDR3, the DNA is TGCGCCAGCAGCTTAAGTCAGGGAGAAAAACTGTTTTTT.

This chain connects TRBV20-1 to TRBJ2-7; D may match TRBD1 or TRBD2 (5 bases each). The V and J ends lost 1 base and 9 bases respectively, with 19 bases between them. The germline V gene encodes CDR1 DFQATT and CDR2 SNEGSKA (reference sequence). The CDR3 covers 14 residues. CDR3 in amino acids: CSARVLPGTLGQYF. In DNA form, the CDR3 reads TGCAGTGCTAGAGTACTACCCGGGACCCTAGGGCAGTACTTC.

This clonotype was seen a handful of times. This chain uses TRBV5-1 with TRBJ2-7; no reliable D call. Germline values: CDR1 SGHRS, CDR2 YFSETQ. Trimming stripped 3 bases from V and 2 bases from J, with 12 bases between. The CDR3 extends over 14 amino acids. In DNA, the CDR3 is TGCGCCAGCAGCTGGGCAGGTCCCACCTACGAGCAGTACTTC. Residues: CASSWAGPTYEQYF.

For the CDR3, the DNA is TGCGCCAGCAGCCCGACAGGGGGGCGAGTGGATACGCAGTATTTT. Translating it yields CASSPTGGRVDTQYF. V is TRBV4-3 and J is TRBJ2-3; 9 bases match TRBD1. Trimming at V came to 4 bases and at J to 6 bases, leaving 8 bases not matched to a gene. The length of the CDR3 is 15 residues. CDR1 is LGHNA and CDR2 is YSLEER in the germline V gene.